This passage covers 17 T cell receptor beta chains from one sample sequenced in a study of early T cells in non-severe SARS-CoV-2 infection. TCRdb re-called the 5' RACE reads through MiXCR, storing one row per CDR3 protein. Altogether about 64,000 distinct CDR3 sequences are present, around 20% being singletons, with the ten largest covering 16%. The material sequenced was whole blood, taken at baseline. Receptor source: an adult who was a healthcare worker with PCR-confirmed SARS-CoV-2 infection or an uninfected control (not recorded which).

This clonotype appeared a few times. The chain combines TRBV18 with TRBJ2-1; tentative D call: TRBD2 (6 bases). The germline V and J ends were trimmed by 2 bases and 3 bases, with 14 bases remaining between them. Germline-derived CDR1 and CDR2 are KGHSH and LQKENI. The CDR3 runs 16 residues. For the CDR3, the DNA is TGTGCCAGCTCACCAGCCGCGGGGAGGCTCTACAATGAGCAGTTCTTC. Translation: CASSPAAGRLYNEQFF.

Ten or more counts support this clonotype. V usage is TRBV12-3 or TRBV12-4 and J usage is TRBJ1-6; 10 nucleotides line up with TRBD1. V lost 5 bases, J lost 4 bases, and 14 bases stayed unmatched. There are 19 residues in the CDR3. CDR3 sequence: CASSPSPGQGPIYNSPLHF. Here the CDR3 DNA reads TGTGCCAGCAGTCCATCTCCGGGACAGGGGCCTATTTATAATTCACCCCTCCACTTT.

This clonotype was seen ten or more times. V gene TRBV5-1 combines with J gene TRBJ2-1; a possible D gene is TRBD1 (5 bases). CDR3 length equals 13 residues. The ends were cut back, 4 bases at V and 6 bases at J, with 11 bases in the middle. CDR1 is SGHRS and CDR2 is YFSETQ in the germline V gene. CDR3 sequence: CASSIARANEQFF. The CDR3 DNA is TGCGCCAGCAGCATTGCCAGGGCCAATGAGCAGTTCTTC.

The chain uses TRBV15 and TRBJ2-3; a weak D match, TRBD1 (5 bases). Trimming removed 0 bases at V and 10 bases at J, with 17 bases between. This CDR3 has 15 amino acids. Germline loops: CDR1 LNHNV, CDR2 YYDKDF (reference sequence). DNA of the CDR3: TGTGCCACCAGCAGAGATACCGGGCGGCAGGGTGCGCAGTATTTT. Protein sequence: CATSRDTGRQGAQYF.

The chain is built from TRBV27 and TRBJ2-2, with D unresolved. There are 13 residues in the CDR3. V lost 2 bases to trimming and J lost 7 bases, with 8 bases between them. Germline V CDR1 and CDR2: MNHEY, SMNVEV (reference sequence). The DNA of the CDR3 is TGTGCCAGCAGTTTAAGCCTTAACGGGGAGCTGTTTTTT. Protein: CASSLSLNGELFF.

The rearrangement joins TRBV4-1 to TRBJ1-1, with D perhaps matching TRBD1 (5 bases). Germline loops: CDR1 MGHRA, CDR2 YSYEKL. V lost 0 bases to trimming and J lost 0 bases, with 20 bases between them. This CDR3 has 19 amino acids. The CDR3 bases are TGCGCCAGCAGCCAAGAGTCCCCCAGGGCCACCGGGGTGAACACTGAAGCTTTCTTT. This codes for CASSQESPRATGVNTEAFF.

This clonotype showed up just a few times. This sequence joins TRBV19 and TRBJ2-3; 9 bases map to TRBD2. Germline V gene data show CDR1 as LNHDA and CDR2 as SQIVND (reference sequence). The length of the CDR3 is 16 residues. J gave up 3 bases and V 4 bases, and 8 bases lay outside the gene matches. CDR3 amino acids: CASSKGKTSGTDTQYF. CDR3 sequence (DNA): TGTGCCAGTAGTAAAGGCAAGACTAGCGGTACAGATACGCAGTATTTT. Using reference TRBV19 and TRBJ2-3 for the parts outside the CDR3, the full variable domain is DGGITQSPKYLFRKEGQNVTLSCEQNLNHDAMYWYRQDPGQGLRLIYYSQIVNDFQKGDIAEGYSVSREKKESFPLTVTSAQKNPTAFYLCASSKGKTSGTDTQYFGPGTRLTVL.

There are a few counts of this clonotype. The rearrangement joins TRBV12-3 or TRBV12-4 to TRBJ2-5; D unclear. The CDR3 consists of 13 residues. The V end lost 5 bases, the J end lost 5 bases, and 12 bases lay between the germline ends. CDR3 residues: CASSASTWETQYF. The CDR3 nucleotides are TGTGCCAGCAGTGCTTCAACTTGGGAGACCCAGTACTTC.

This clonotype was detected many times. This chain uses TRBV12-3 or TRBV12-4 with TRBJ1-2; D gene unclear. Between the trimmed V and J ends, which lost 7 bases and 8 bases, there was a span of 20 bases. The CDR3 contains 14 residues. CDR3 in DNA: TGTGCCAGCAATAATTTTCCTGGGGAAGGGGGCTACACCTTC. The encoded protein is CASNNFPGEGGYTF.

This clonotype was recorded a few times. The chain uses TRBV6-2 or TRBV6-3 and TRBJ1-1; maybe TRBD1 (6 bases). Germline CDR1 is MNHEY and CDR2 is SVGEGT. Trimming stripped 4 bases from V and 5 bases from J, with 23 bases between. The CDR3 is 17 residues long. The DNA for the CDR3 is TGTGCCAGCAGTTTGGGGCTTCGTACAGGGCTGGGGACTGAAGCTTTCTTT. Its translation: CASSLGLRTGLGTEAFF.

This clonotype was recorded many times. The rearrangement uses TRBV2 and TRBJ2-1; weak D call: TRBD2 (5 bases). Trimming cost V 8 bases and J 8 bases, with 16 bases left between them. The CDR3 has 13 amino acids. Per germline, CDR1 SNHLY and CDR2 FYNNEI. For the CDR3, the DNA is TGTGCCAGCTGGACTCCCCGGCGCGATGAGCAGTTCTTC. This translates into CASWTPRRDEQFF.

This clonotype was seen many times. The gene calls are TRBV18 and TRBJ2-4; D not certain. The CDR3 loop spans 13 amino acids. Germline loops: CDR1 KGHSH, CDR2 LQKENI. V shed 1 base and J shed 0 bases, with 1 base lying between them. The CDR3 sequence: CASSPLAKNIQYF. As DNA, the CDR3 is TGTGCCAGCTCACCACTAGCCAAAAACATTCAGTACTTC.

The CDR3 bases are TGTGCCAGTAGTGGCCGGACAGATAACTCCTACAATGAGCAGTTCTTC. It codes for CASSGRTDNSYNEQFF. The chain recombines TRBV19 with TRBJ2-1, with a weak D call TRBD1 (6 bases). The CDR3 has 16 amino acids. Germline V lookup: CDR1 LNHDA, CDR2 SQIVND (reference sequence). Trimming pared 5 bases from V and 0 bases from J, leaving 14 bases between.

The chain couples TRBV30 to TRBJ2-2; D call uncertain. The CDR3 is 13 amino acids. CDR1 GTSNPN and CDR2 SVGIG come from the germline V gene (reference sequence). V lost 0 bases and J 4 bases, leaving 6 bases between the germline ends. The DNA of the CDR3 is TGTGCCTGGAGTGTACAAAGCACCGGGGAGCTGTTTTTT. It specifies CAWSVQSTGELFF.

This clonotype has at least ten counts. Germline is not matched at one junction end, which may reflect a read error. The gene calls are TRBV19 and TRBJ1-4, with a tentative D call TRBD1 (5 bases). The CDR3 consists of 15 residues. Germline V lookup: CDR1 LNHDA, CDR2 SQIVND (reference sequence). This CDR3 is CASSIAGGTDEKLFF. The CDR3 DNA reads as TGTGCCAGTAGCATAGCGGGGGGGACGGATGAAAAACTGTTTTTT. Looking up the rest from reference TRBV19 and TRBJ1-4 gives the full variable domain: DGGITQSPKYLFRKEGQNVTLSCEQNLNHDAMYWYRQDPGQGLRLIYYSQIVNDFQKGDIAEGYSVSREKKESFPLTVTSAQKNPTAFYLCASSIAGGTDEKLFFGSGTQLSVL.

The chain employs TRBV3-1 and TRBJ1-6; D is perhaps TRBD1 (5 bases). Germline CDR1 and CDR2: LGHDT and YNNKEL (reference sequence). The CDR3 has 15 residues. Trimming pared 3 bases from V and 9 bases from J, leaving 15 bases between. CDR3 coding DNA: TGTGCCAGCAGCCAGGTATGGGACTCTGCTTCACCCCTCCACTTT. Translation: CASSQVWDSASPLHF.

This rearrangement joins TRBV11-2 to TRBJ2-5, with 11 bases aligning to TRBD2. J was trimmed by 1 base and V by 5 bases; bases with no gene match: 6. CDR1 is SGHAT and CDR2 is FQNNGV in the germline V gene. The CDR3 has 16 amino acids. CDR3 in DNA: TGTGCCAGCAGCCCTGTAGCGGGGGGGACCCAAGAGACCCAGTACTTC. This translates into CASSPVAGGTQETQYF.